This TCR beta chain was documented in a study of Graves' ophthalmopathy and Graves' hyperthyroidism. The authors amplified TCR beta CDR3 regions, and they did so from RNA transcripts for repertoire sequencing. The library came from an HTBI-primed first-round RT-PCR and a second-round multiplex PCR. TCRdb reanalysed the multiplex PCR reads using MiXCR and keeps one entry per CDR3 protein. Of 300,000 to 400,000 distinct CDR3 sequences detected, about a sixth appear once; the ten largest clones hold 12%. Orbital computed tomography and thyroid ultrasound, along with TRAb, serum thyroxine and clinical symptoms, underpinned diagnosis. PBMCs were isolated by Ficoll-Paque density gradient centrifugation, using around 10 ml of fresh peripheral blood as the starting material. This clonotype was seen ten or more times. Germline V gene data show CDR1 as SNHLY and CDR2 as FYNNEI. The CDR3 is 16 residues long. Deletions cut 4 bases from V and 2 bases from J, with 14 bases between.

The chain employs TRBV2 and TRBJ2-2, with a possible D match to TRBD2 (5 bases). Input material: peripheral blood. This receptor was taken from an adult man with Graves' ophthalmopathy. The CDR3 coding sequence is TGTGCCAGCAGTGGGTTAGGACTGGGAAACACCGGGGAGCTGTTTTTT. As protein: CASSGLGLGNTGELFF. Full variable domain (rest looked up from reference TRBV2 and TRBJ2-2): EPEVTQTPSHQVTQMGQEVILRCVPISNHLYFYWYRQILGQKVEFLVSFYNNEISEKSEIFDDQFSVERPDGSNFTLKIRSTKLEDSAMYFCASSGLGLGNTGELFFGEGSRLTVL.